The 16 T cell receptor beta chains below all came from one sample that was sequenced in a study of control samples from healthy donors and cancer patients. Sequencing was performed with immunoSEQ multiplex PCR; in TCRdb, only in-frame clones are kept and a portion is missing. The sample includes 65,000 to 80,000 clones, about 90% of them seen just once. The sample taken for sequencing was PBMCs. Receptors originate from a woman between 55 and 75 years old with head and neck cancer.

The chain uses TRBV7-9 and TRBJ2-7, with D perhaps matching TRBD1 or TRBD2 (5 bases each). Trimming took 0 bases from V and 4 from J, leaving 10 bases between them. This CDR3 is 14 amino acids long. CDR1 SEHNR and CDR2 FQNEAQ come from the germline V gene (reference sequence). The CDR3, as DNA: TGTGCCAGCAGCTTAGCAGGGGAGCCGTACGAGCAGTACTTC. The encoded protein is CASSLAGEPYEQYF.

The gene calls are TRBV5-1 and TRBJ1-3; D might be TRBD1 (5 bases). The CDR3 has 15 amino acids. Per the germline V gene, CDR1 is SGHRS and CDR2 is YFSETQ. V was trimmed by 1 base and J by 1 base, leaving 9 bases between them. CDR3 sequence reads: CASSLNGASGNTIYF. Here the CDR3 DNA reads TGCGCCAGCAGCTTGAATGGGGCATCTGGAAACACCATATATTTT.

This chain links TRBV11-3 with TRBJ2-1, with 7 bases matching TRBD2. The V gene's germline CDR1 is SGHNT and CDR2 YENEEA. This CDR3 spans 17 amino acids. Germline trimming cut 2 bases from V and 0 bases from J; bases unmatched to any gene: 7. The CDR3 reads CASSLFGGSGSYNEQFF. The CDR3 nucleotides are TGTGCCAGCAGCTTATTTGGCGGGAGTGGCTCCTACAATGAGCAGTTCTTC.

V and J are TRBV6-5 and TRBJ2-7; TRBD2 matches 12 bases. The CDR3 covers 15 residues. J was trimmed by 4 bases and V by 6 bases; bases with no gene match: 7. Germline V CDR1 and CDR2: MNHEY, SVGAGI. CDR3 loop: CASRLGLAGSYEQYF. The DNA of the CDR3 is TGTGCCAGCAGGCTCGGACTAGCGGGATCATACGAGCAGTACTTC.

This clone was observed a few times. The rearrangement joins TRBV7-9 to TRBJ1-4, with D possibly matching TRBD1 (6 bases). CDR1 SEHNR and CDR2 FQNEAQ come from the germline V gene (reference sequence). CDR3 length equals 15 residues. The V end was cut by 5 bases, the J end by 6 bases, with 16 bases between. CDR3 in DNA: TGTGCCAGCAGCCTCGGGACACCGGGAGATGAAAAACTGTTTTTT. Amino acid sequence: CASSLGTPGDEKLFF.

The chain couples TRBV6-6 to TRBJ2-7; TRBD1 agrees at 7 bases. Germline values: CDR1 MNHNY, CDR2 SVGAGI (reference sequence). V lost 3 bases, J lost 6 bases, and 8 bases stayed unmatched. The CDR3 totals 14 residues. This CDR3 is CASSYLTGDGEQYF. The CDR3, as DNA: TGTGCCAGCAGTTATCTCACAGGGGACGGCGAGCAGTACTTC.

The gene calls are TRBV5-4 and TRBJ2-3; 8 bases are shared with TRBD1. The CDR3 extends over 15 amino acids. The germline gives CDR1 SGHNT, CDR2 YYREEE (reference sequence). V was pared by 4 bases and J by 2 bases, with 6 bases of the junction left unmatched. CDR3 sequence reads: CASSQRQGSTDTQYF. CDR3 sequence (DNA): TGTGCCAGCAGCCAGCGACAGGGGTCCACAGATACGCAGTATTTT.

V is TRBV5-4 and J is TRBJ1-3; perhaps TRBD1 as D (5 bases). Germline lookup yields CDR1 SGHNT and CDR2 YYREEE (reference sequence). V shed 2 bases and J shed 6 bases, with 9 bases lying between them. The CDR3 extends over 13 amino acids. CDR3 sequence (DNA): TGTGCCAGCAGCTTCAGGGAAGCAAACACCATATATTTT. This sequence encodes CASSFREANTIYF.

To note about this clone: The germline gene is not matched at one end of the junction; a read error may be the cause. The chain combines TRBV7-7 with TRBJ2-2, with D uncertain. Looked up from germline, CDR1 is SSHAT and CDR2 is FNYEAQ (reference sequence). This CDR3 has 15 amino acids. The CDR3 here is CASSQTGGLAGELFF. CDR3 nucleotides: TGTGCTAGCAGCCAAACCGGTGGATTGGCCGGGGAGCTGTTTTTT. Based on the CDR3 plus reference TRBV7-7 and TRBJ2-2, the full variable domain is GAGVSQSPRYKVTKRGQDVTLRCDPISSHATLYWYQQALGQGPEFLTYFNYEAQPDKSGLPSDRFSAERPEGSISTLTIQRTEQRDSAMYRCASSQTGGLAGELFFGEGSRLTVL.

CDR3 region: CASTRGSGELFF. The CDR3 DNA follows: TGTGCCAGCACGAGGGGGTCCGGGGAGCTGTTTTTT. The chain is built from TRBV27 and TRBJ2-2; TRBD1 might be the D (6 bases). V was trimmed by 7 bases and J by 6 bases, leaving 9 bases between them. The CDR3 has 12 amino acids. Germline V lookup: CDR1 MNHEY, CDR2 SMNVEV (reference sequence).

This chain uses TRBV7-8 with TRBJ1-2; D ambiguous. Trimming left V 0 bases short and J 7 bases short, with 9 bases between. Germline-derived CDR1 and CDR2 are SGHVS and FQNEAQ. The CDR3 is made up of 13 amino acids. In nucleotides, the CDR3 is TGTGCCAGCAGCTTAGCACGCAACGCTGGCTACACCTTC. Amino acids: CASSLARNAGYTF.

The CDR3, as DNA: TGTGCCAGCAGCATTCCTACCCGGGAGCAGTTCTTC. This encodes CASSIPTREQFF. The V call is TRBV7-2, the J call TRBJ2-1; D is undetermined. Looked up from germline, CDR1 is SGHTA and CDR2 is FQGNSA. V lost 5 bases and J lost 10, with 12 bases in between. The CDR3 has 12 residues.

The rearrangement uses TRBV4-3 and TRBJ2-1; D call uncertain. V lost 0 bases, J lost 7 bases, and 10 bases lay in between. The CDR3 is 14 residues long. Germline V gene sequence: CDR1 LGHNA, CDR2 YSLEER. As DNA, the CDR3 is TGCGCCAGCAGCCAAGAACTCCTTGGGAATGAGCAGTTCTTC. This translates into CASSQELLGNEQFF.

The chain employs TRBV5-1 and TRBJ2-5, with D possibly called TRBD1 or TRBD2 (5 bases each). With 5 bases removed from V and 3 bases from J, the gap between germline ends came to 17 bases. CDR1 and CDR2 (germline): SGHRS, YFSETQ. The CDR3 runs to 15 residues. This CDR3 is CASRGTVVREETQYF. CDR3 nucleotide sequence: TGCGCCAGCAGAGGGACGGTCGTGAGGGAAGAGACCCAGTACTTC.

This chain joins TRBV19 and TRBJ2-7, with 12 bases lining up with TRBD2. CDR1 and CDR2 (germline): LNHDA, SQIVND (reference sequence). This CDR3 is 14 amino acids long. V dropped 4 bases and J dropped 5; count of bases not matched to a gene: 3. The CDR3 DNA sequence: TGTGCCAGTAGTACTAGCGGGAGGGCCCACGAGCAGTACTTC. Translated: CASSTSGRAHEQYF.

This chain joins TRBV5-1 and TRBJ2-3, with 9 bases identical to TRBD2. From germline, CDR1 is SGHRS and CDR2 YFSETQ. The V segment lost 1 base and the J segment 0 bases; nucleotides outside the gene matches: 3. The CDR3 has 16 residues. The CDR3 sequence is CASSLRLAGSTDTQYF. In DNA form, the CDR3 reads TGCGCCAGCAGCTTGCGGCTAGCGGGAAGCACAGATACGCAGTATTTT.